The T cell receptor (beta chain) under discussion was sequenced for a study of blood T cell repertoires in COVID-19. Study-level background: COVID-19 samples, acute and convalescent, were from the United States, Italy and Spain.

The CDR3 runs to 16 residues. The germline gives CDR1 DFQATT, CDR2 SNEGSKA (reference sequence). After removal of 3 bases from V and 7 bases from J, the junction contained 14 bases not matched to a gene. Those who participated ranged in age from roughly 18 to 100 years and resided in approximately 23 US areas. Clones were read by immunoSEQ multiplex PCR, and TCRdb kept only the in-frame ones, dropping some. The sample lists a few hundred thousand clones, 70% to 90% occurring once. The clonotype comes from a woman aged 45-60 years who had recovered from COVID-19. The rearrangement uses TRBV20-1 and TRBJ2-1; 8 nucleotides align to TRBD2. The material sequenced was PBMCs or T cells enriched from blood (not recorded which). In nucleotides, the CDR3 is TGCAGTGCTAGTTCACCGGCGGGAGGATCGGATAATGAGCAGTTCTTC. This translates into CSASSPAGGSDNEQFF.